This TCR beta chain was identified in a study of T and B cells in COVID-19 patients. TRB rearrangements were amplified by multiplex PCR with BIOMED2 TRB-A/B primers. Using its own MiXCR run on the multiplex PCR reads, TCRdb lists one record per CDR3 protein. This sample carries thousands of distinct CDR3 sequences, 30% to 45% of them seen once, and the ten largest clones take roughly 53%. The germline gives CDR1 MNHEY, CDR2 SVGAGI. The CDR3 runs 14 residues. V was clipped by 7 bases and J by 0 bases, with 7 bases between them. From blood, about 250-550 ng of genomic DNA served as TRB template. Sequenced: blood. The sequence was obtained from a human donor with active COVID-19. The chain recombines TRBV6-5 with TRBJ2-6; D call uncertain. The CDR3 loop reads CASKEASGANVLTF. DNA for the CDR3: TGTGCCAGCAAAGAGGCCTCTGGGGCCAACGTCCTGACTTTC.